This TCR beta chain appears in the sequencing data of a study of blood T cell repertoires in COVID-19. Study-wide context: PBMCs, B-cell-depleted T cells, or T cells were the source of the cDNA or gDNA that made up the material.

Original handling: Scientists estimated how many nucleated cells there were by amplifying reference gene primers. The assay was immunoSEQ multiplex PCR, and TCRdb's table has in-frame clones only and misses some. The D gene and trimming were derived from the DNA, and the V and J assignments and clone size from that table. Of 130,000 or so clones listed, roughly 80% were seen once; the top ten hold more than 9%. Sequencing used peripheral blood. The TCR sequence derives from a woman in her fifties or sixties with acute or convalescent COVID-19.

CDR3 in amino acids: CASSSRTGVGNTEAFF. CDR3 nucleotide sequence: TGTGCCAGCAGTTCACGGACAGGAGTGGGGAACACTGAAGCTTTCTTT. The chain uses TRBV27 and TRBJ1-1; 7 bases fit TRBD1. Germline loops: CDR1 MNHEY, CDR2 SMNVEV (reference sequence). V was clipped by 4 bases and J by 1 base; unmatched bases: 9. The CDR3 consists of 16 residues.